This T cell receptor (beta chain) was sequenced in a study of CD8+ T cells in alopecia areata. On this clone: The antigen is not known.

PBMC-derived CD4+ and CD8+ T cells were sorted. Study-level findings and limits: Lesional scalp, especially alopecia totalis/universalis, showed higher clonality than normal scalp. When scalp samples are sequenced, resident alphabeta T cells of normal skin are also captured. Clarity of TCR sharing across patients fell short of that in mice, possibly HLA-related.

J lost 4 bases, V lost 5 bases, and 7 bases had no gene match. Germline V gene lookup returns CDR1 MNHEY and CDR2 SMNVEV (reference sequence). The CDR3 totals 15 residues. Isolated RNA was reverse transcribed into cDNA used as the sequencing template. Here immunoSEQ multiplex PCR was the method, and the copy in TCRdb shows in-frame clones only, minus some. The table has 110,000 to 150,000 clones, roughly 58% seen once. The V and J genes are TRBV27 and TRBJ1-5; TRBD1 matches at 8 bases. This sequence was found in a human donor in good health. Sample: CD8+ T cells sorted from blood. The CDR3 DNA is TGTGCCAGCAGTGAAGACAGGGGATGGAATCAGCCCCAGCATTTT. Protein product: CASSEDRGWNQPQHF.